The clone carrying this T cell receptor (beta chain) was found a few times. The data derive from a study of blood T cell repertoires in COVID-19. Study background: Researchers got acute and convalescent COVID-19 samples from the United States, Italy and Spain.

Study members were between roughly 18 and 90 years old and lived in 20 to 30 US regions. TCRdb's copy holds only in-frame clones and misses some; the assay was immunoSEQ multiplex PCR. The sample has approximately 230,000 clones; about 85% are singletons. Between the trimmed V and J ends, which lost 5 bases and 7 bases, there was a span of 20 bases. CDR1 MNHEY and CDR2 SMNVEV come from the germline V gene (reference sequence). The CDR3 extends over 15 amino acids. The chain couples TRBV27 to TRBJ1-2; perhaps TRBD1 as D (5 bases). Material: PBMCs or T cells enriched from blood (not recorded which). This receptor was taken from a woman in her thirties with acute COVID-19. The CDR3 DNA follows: TGTGCCAGCAGTACCCTGTTGGGGGGATCGAGTGGCTACACCTTC. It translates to CASSTLLGGSSGYTF.